A selection of T cell receptor beta chains follows, all from one sample in a study of T cells after yellow fever vaccination. One entry per CDR3 protein, called by TCRdb with MiXCR from the 5' RACE reads. The data hold hundreds of thousands of distinct CDR3 sequences, with roughly 14% observed a single time. The starting material was PBMCs, obtained on the day of the yellow fever booster vaccination. The origin of the receptors is a man aged 25 to 40 who received the YFV17D yellow fever vaccine. Each CDR3 is given with its conserved first and last residue. The order of the fields is CDR3 DNA, CDR3 protein, D gene, CDR3 length, J gene, clone size, V gene. D genes are given only for firm matches. Clone size is shown for a subset of rows, as once, few, many or a class of expanded clone.

TGTGCCAGCAATCGCGGAGACACCGGGGAGCTGTTTTTT	CASNRGDTGELFF	.	13	TRBJ2-2	few	TRBV7-9
TGTGCCATCAGTGAGTCCATCCTAAACAATGAGCAGTTCTTC	CAISESILNNEQFF	.	14	TRBJ2-1	few	TRBV10-3
TGCAGTGCCCTCCCGGCAGGGTCCAATGAGCAGTTCTTC	CSALPAGSNEQFF	.	13	TRBJ2-1	few	TRBV20-1
TGTGCCAGCAGCGTAGGGCCAGGGAGGAACTATGGCTACACCTTC	CASSVGPGRNYGYTF	.	15	TRBJ1-2	.	TRBV9
TGTGCCAGTAGTCCCTCGGGACAGGGAGGCGAGCAGTACTTC	CASSPSGQGGEQYF	TRBD1	14	TRBJ2-7	.	TRBV19
TGCAGTGCCGGACTAGCGGGAGACCGGCTCGAGCAGTACTTC	CSAGLAGDRLEQYF	TRBD2	14	TRBJ2-7	few	TRBV20-1
TGCGCCAGCAGCCCCACTAGCGGGAGGGTCGAGCAGTACTTC	CASSPTSGRVEQYF	TRBD2	14	TRBJ2-7	few	TRBV5-1
TGTGCCAGCAGTTTAATATCCGGACTAGCGGCCAATGAGCAGTTCTTC	CASSLISGLAANEQFF	TRBD2	16	TRBJ2-1	.	TRBV28
TGTGCCAGCAGCCATCAACTAGCGGGATTGAATGAGCAGTTCTTC	CASSHQLAGLNEQFF	TRBD2	15	TRBJ2-1	.	TRBV14
TGTGCCACCAGCAGAGGTAAAAATGAGCAGTTCTTC	CATSRGKNEQFF	.	12	TRBJ2-1	.	TRBV15
TGCGCCAGTGGACAGGGGGCGTACAATGAGCAGTTCTTC	CASGQGAYNEQFF	TRBD1	13	TRBJ2-1	.	TRBV5-1
TGCAGCGTGGCTACGGGGTCTGGGGCCAACGTCCTGACTTTC	CSVATGSGANVLTF	.	14	TRBJ2-6	.	TRBV29-1
TGTGCCAGCTCACCCCGGACACGCAGCTCCTACAATGAGCAGTTCTTC	CASSPRTRSSYNEQFF	.	16	TRBJ2-1	many	TRBV18
TGCGCCAGTAATAGTCCGGCCAACAGGAATGAGCAGTTCTTC	CASNSPANRNEQFF	.	14	TRBJ2-1	.	TRBV4-1
TGTGCCAGCAGTCCGGATGCAGATACGCAGTATTTT	CASSPDADTQYF	.	12	TRBJ2-3	many	TRBV12-3/TRBV12-4